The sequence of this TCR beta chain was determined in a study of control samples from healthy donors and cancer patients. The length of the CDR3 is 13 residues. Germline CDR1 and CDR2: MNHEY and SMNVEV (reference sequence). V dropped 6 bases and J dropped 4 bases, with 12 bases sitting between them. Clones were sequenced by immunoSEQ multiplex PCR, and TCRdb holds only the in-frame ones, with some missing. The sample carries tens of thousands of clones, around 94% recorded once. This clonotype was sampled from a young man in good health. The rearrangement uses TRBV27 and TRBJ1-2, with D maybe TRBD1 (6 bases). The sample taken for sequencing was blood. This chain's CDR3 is CASRNDRLYGYTF. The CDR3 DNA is TGTGCCAGCAGAAACGACAGGCTCTATGGCTACACCTTC.